A single sample gave rise to the 5 T cell receptor beta chains below, sequenced in a study of T cell repertoires in cytomegalovirus infection. TCRdb called the reads again in MiXCR, with one record for every CDR3 protein. The data contain tens of thousands of distinct CDR3 sequences, 3% to 4.5% of them singletons. The material sequenced was PBMCs. These receptors originate from a human donor in good health (CMV status not recorded). Some clones in this sample may be carry-over from other donors' samples.

A note on this clonotype: This may stem from a read error, because a much larger clone lies one nucleotide away. The chain is built from TRBV5-5 and TRBJ2-6, with D unclear. The CDR3 extends over 13 amino acids. Germline CDR1 reads SGHKS; CDR2 reads YYEKEE (reference sequence). The CDR3: CTSSSRLANVLTF. In DNA, the CDR3 is TGTACCAGCAGCTCAAGGTTGGCCAACGTCCTGACTTTC.

This clonotype was observed at least ten times. The V gene is TRBV7-2, the J gene TRBJ2-3; D call uncertain. Trimming removed 5 bases at V and 0 bases at J, with 12 bases between. The CDR3 spans 15 residues. Germline V gene sequence: CDR1 SGHTA, CDR2 FQGNSA. CDR3 DNA sequence: TGTGCCAGCAGCCCCAAGGCTAGTAGCACAGATACGCAGTATTTT. This translates into CASSPKASSTDTQYF.

This clonotype was seen at least ten times. The chain joins TRBV19 to TRBJ2-3; D uncertain. Looked up from germline, CDR1 is LNHDA and CDR2 is SQIVND (reference sequence). The CDR3 runs to 16 residues. V lost 3 bases and J lost 0, with 13 bases in between. The CDR3 DNA sequence: TGTGCCAGTAGTATCAACCCATCAAAGAGCACAGATACGCAGTATTTT. This encodes CASSINPSKSTDTQYF.

This clonotype was seen ten or more times. CDR3 coding DNA: TGTGCCAGCAGTGAAGGACGCACCTACGAGCAGTACTTC. It yields the protein CASSEGRTYEQYF. The V gene is TRBV25-1, the J gene TRBJ2-7; D remains ambiguous. V was cut by 2 bases and J by 2 bases, with 7 bases left in between. From germline, CDR1 is MGHDK and CDR2 SYGVNS. The CDR3 is 13 amino acids.

This clonotype was recorded many times. The gene calls are TRBV7-2 and TRBJ1-1, with a weak D call TRBD1 (6 bases). The CDR3 runs to 13 residues. Germline V gives CDR1 SGHTA, CDR2 FQGNSA. V was cut by 1 base and J by 8 bases, with 11 bases left in between. The CDR3, as DNA: TGTGCCAGCAGCTTAGGGCGGGGGGGCGAAGCTTTCTTT. It specifies CASSLGRGGEAFF.